A selection of T cell receptor beta chains follows, all from one sample in a study of T cell repertoires in cytomegalovirus infection. The antigens these receptors bind are not known. TCRdb itself ran the reads through MiXCR, one entry per CDR3 protein. The sample comprises around 710,000 distinct CDR3 sequences, roughly 28% of which are singletons, and about 12% rests with the top ten. The sequencing here drew on cultured CD8+ T cells from PBMCs, taken from culture after CMV antigen stimulation. The source of these receptors is a human donor in good health (CMV status not recorded). Some clones in this sample may be carry-over from other donors' samples. Each CDR3 is given with its conserved first and last residue. A D gene is named only where the DNA matches it firmly. A clone size is listed for some rows: how often the clone was seen (once, few, many), or a class if it is expanded.

j_call,d_call,clone_size,v_call,cdr3_nt,cdr3_aa
TRBJ1-5,-,few,TRBV28,TGTGCCAGCAGTCTTACGACAGGCAGAAATCAGCCCCAGCATTTT,CASSLTTGRNQPQHF
TRBJ2-7,TRBD1,few,TRBV24-1,TGTGCCACCAGTGATTTGTGGGCCATTGTCCGCTGGGACAGGGGGCTTTCTTACGAGCAGTACTTC,CATSDLWAIVRWDRGLSYEQYF
TRBJ1-6,-,-,TRBV7-9,TGTGCCAGCAGCTTAGCGCGACAGGCCTCCTATAATTCACCCCTCCACTTT,CASSLARQASYNSPLHF
TRBJ2-1,-,few,TRBV27,TGTGCCAGCAGTTTATCTTTAGGGGGGGCCTTGCATGAGCAGTTCTTC,CASSLSLGGALHEQFF
TRBJ1-5,-,-,TRBV12-5,TGTGCTAGTGGTTTGGTACAGGGCGATCAGCCCCAGCATTTT,CASGLVQGDQPQHF
TRBJ1-1,-,many,TRBV12-3/TRBV12-4,TGTGCCAGCAGTTTCCGAGAGGTAAACACTGAAGCTTTCTTT,CASSFREVNTEAFF
TRBJ2-3,-,-,TRBV19,TGTGCCACAACAGGGAGGGCAGATACGCAGTATTTT,CATTGRADTQYF
TRBJ2-3,TRBD2,-,TRBV7-8,TGTGCCAGCAGCTTACTCCCAGGACTAGCGAGAGGAGATACGCAGTATTTT,CASSLLPGLARGDTQYF
TRBJ1-2,-,-,TRBV6-5,TGTGCCAGCAGTTACACAGCTTTCATGAACTATGGCTACACCTTC,CASSYTAFMNYGYTF
TRBJ2-2,-,-,TRBV12-3/TRBV12-4,TGTGCCAGCAGTTTATCCGGGTGGGCGGACACCGGGGAGCTGTTTTTT,CASSLSGWADTGELFF
TRBJ2-7,TRBD2,-,TRBV4-3,TGCGCCAGCAGCCTCGTGGGACTAGCGGGCAACGAGCAGTACTTC,CASSLVGLAGNEQYF
TRBJ1-2,TRBD1,-,TRBV12-3/TRBV12-4,TGTGCCAGCAGTTTAACTTCTCTAGAGGGACAGGCGCCATTCTCCCTCTATGGCTACACCTTC,CASSLTSLEGQAPFSLYGYTF
TRBJ1-2,-,-,TRBV5-4,TGTGCCAGCAGCTCAAACAGGGCTCCTAACTATGGCTACACCTTC,CASSSNRAPNYGYTF
TRBJ1-2,TRBD1,-,TRBV5-4,TGTGCCAGCAGCTTCGAGGGACAGGGGTGGTATGGCTACACCTTC,CASSFEGQGWYGYTF
TRBJ1-2,-,-,TRBV7-4,TGTGCCAGCAGCCGTCGGGAGGGGGCTAACTATGGCTACACCTTC,CASSRREGANYGYTF
TRBJ2-3,-,-,TRBV6-8,TGTGCCAGCAGCCACATCATCCCGTCCGTGGCAGATACGCAGTATTTT,CASSHIIPSVADTQYF
TRBJ1-4,-,few,TRBV2,TGTGCCAGCAGTGGGGACGTAGATGAAAAACTGTTTTTT,CASSGDVDEKLFF
TRBJ2-1,-,-,TRBV29-1,TGCAGCGTTGGTGGGCATCCCTCTTTCACCAATGAGCAGTTCTTC,CSVGGHPSFTNEQFF
TRBJ2-3,-,many,TRBV27,TGTGCCAGCAGTTCCGGGACCCGCGGAGGCACAGATACGCAGTATTTT,CASSSGTRGGTDTQYF
TRBJ2-3,TRBD2,few,TRBV6-5,TGTGCCAGCAGTTACGGTGGGACTAGCCTTGAAAGCACAGATACGCAGTATTTT,CASSYGGTSLESTDTQYF
TRBJ2-7,-,-,TRBV7-8,TGTGCCAGCAGCAACCAGGAGCCCTACGAGCAGTACTTC,CASSNQEPYEQYF
TRBJ2-1,-,-,TRBV7-3,TGTGCCAGCAGCTTAAATGCCTCCCCCTATGAGCAGTTCTTC,CASSLNASPYEQFF
TRBJ2-7,-,many,TRBV7-2,TGTGCCAGCAGCTTGTGGGGGGGCGAGGACGAGCAGTACTTC,CASSLWGGEDEQYF
TRBJ1-5,-,few,TRBV4-1,TGCGCCAGCAGCCACGAAATTGGGGCTAGGCAGCCCCAGCATTTT,CASSHEIGARQPQHF
TRBJ2-3,TRBD1,few,TRBV6-9,TGTGCCAGCAGTTCCGGACAGGGTTCACCGCCTACGCAGTATTTT,CASSSGQGSPPTQYF
TRBJ1-4,TRBD1,-,TRBV9,TGTGCCAGCAGCCTCCGCCCGGGACAGGGGTCTAATGAAAAACTGTTTTTT,CASSLRPGQGSNEKLFF
TRBJ2-5,TRBD2,many,TRBV12-3/TRBV12-4,TGTGCCAGCAGTTTCTGGGCGGGGGTCGTTCCTCAAGAGACCCAGTACTTC,CASSFWAGVVPQETQYF
TRBJ1-1,-,many,TRBV7-2,TGTGCCAGCAGCTTACGCCAGGGCGACACTGAAGCTTTCTTT,CASSLRQGDTEAFF
TRBJ2-5,TRBD1,many,TRBV7-6,TGTGCCAGCAGCCCTGGGGCTCACAGGGGGCAGACCCAGTACTTC,CASSPGAHRGQTQYF
TRBJ1-2,TRBD1,-,TRBV19,TGTGCCAGTAGTACATCCGGGACAGCGTTCTATGGCTACACCTTC,CASSTSGTAFYGYTF
TRBJ2-1,-,few,TRBV7-3,TGTGCCAGCAGCTTCGTGGGGGTTAGGTACAATGAGCAGTTCTTC,CASSFVGVRYNEQFF